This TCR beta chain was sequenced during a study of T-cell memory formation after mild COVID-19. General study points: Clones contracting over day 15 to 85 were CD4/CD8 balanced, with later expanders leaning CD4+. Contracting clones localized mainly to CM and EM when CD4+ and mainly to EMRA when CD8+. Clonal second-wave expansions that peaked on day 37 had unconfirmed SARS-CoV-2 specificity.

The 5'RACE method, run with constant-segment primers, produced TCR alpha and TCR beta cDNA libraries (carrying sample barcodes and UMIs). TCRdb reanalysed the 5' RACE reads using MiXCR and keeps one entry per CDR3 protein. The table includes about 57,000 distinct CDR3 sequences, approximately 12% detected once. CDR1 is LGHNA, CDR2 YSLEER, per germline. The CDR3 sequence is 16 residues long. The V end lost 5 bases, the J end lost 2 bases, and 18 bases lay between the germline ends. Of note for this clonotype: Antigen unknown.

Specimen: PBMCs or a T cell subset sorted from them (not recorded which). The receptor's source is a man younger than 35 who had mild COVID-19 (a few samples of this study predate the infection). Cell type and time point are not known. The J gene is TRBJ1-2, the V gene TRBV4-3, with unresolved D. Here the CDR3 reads CASSVQAVGRNYGYTF. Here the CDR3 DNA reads TGCGCCAGCAGCGTCCAGGCGGTGGGGAGGAACTATGGCTACACCTTC.